This TCR beta chain was found in a study of cytotoxic CD8 clonotypes in ibrutinib-treated CLL. Across the whole study: Timing of response sample collection was a median roughly twelve months after treatment start, with a range of 6 to 36. Sample averages reached 260,000 or so productive templates and over 85,000 productive rearrangements.

Study-wide results and caveats: Clonality at baseline surpassed age-matched healthy donors and tracked circulating CD8+ T-cell counts.

In the case of this clone: Its cognate antigen is unknown.

This CDR3 comprises 15 residues. With V trimmed by 0 bases and J by 9 bases, 10 bases remained unmatched. Germline CDR1 is MRHNA and CDR2 is SNTAGT. Produced via immunoSEQ multiplex PCR; TCRdb's table is partial and in-frame only. Found here are fewer than 400,000 clones, 67% of them singletons; the top ten hold under 8%. This chain uses TRBV6-4 with TRBJ1-2; 7 bases agree with TRBD1. This clonotype was sampled from a human donor with chronic lymphocytic leukemia. The starting material was PBMCs, obtained after 36 months of ibrutinib treatment. The CDR3 nucleotides are TGTGCCAGCAGTGACTCGCGAAAAGGGACAGCGAGCTACACCTTC. It codes for CASSDSRKGTASYTF.